A single sample gave rise to the 24 T cell receptor beta chains below, sequenced in a study of T cells in Graves' hyperthyroidism and ophthalmopathy. The CDR3 regions of TCR beta were amplified from RNA transcripts. HTBI primers were employed in a first-round RT-PCR of the TCR CDR3. From the multiplex PCR reads, TCRdb called clonotypes with MiXCR, one entry per CDR3 protein. The data hold 300,000 to 450,000 distinct CDR3 sequences, with about 15% observed a single time. Sequenced sample: blood. The source is a woman aged 25-40 years with Graves' hyperthyroidism.

J is TRBJ2-1 and V is TRBV6-1; the D gene is possibly TRBD1 (6 bases). With 6 bases removed from V and 10 bases from J, the gap between germline ends came to 13 bases. The CDR3 extends over 12 amino acids. Germline CDR1 reads MNHNS; CDR2 reads SASEGT. The CDR3 nucleotides are TGTGCCAGCAGGAACAGGGATGGGGAGCAGTTCTTC. Amino acid sequence: CASRNRDGEQFF.

The chain carries TRBV19 and TRBJ2-1, with TRBD1 identical over 8 bases. CDR1 and CDR2 (germline): LNHDA, SQIVND (reference sequence). Losses at the gene ends were 6 bases for V and 5 bases for J; bases not matched to a gene: 9. The CDR3 is made up of 15 amino acids. This CDR3 reads CASRIGQGLHNEQFF. The CDR3 DNA reads TGTGCCAGTAGGATTGGACAGGGATTACACAATGAGCAGTTCTTC. The complete variable domain, with remaining parts taken from reference TRBV19 and TRBJ2-1, reads DGGITQSPKYLFRKEGQNVTLSCEQNLNHDAMYWYRQDPGQGLRLIYYSQIVNDFQKGDIAEGYSVSREKKESFPLTVTSAQKNPTAFYLCASRIGQGLHNEQFFGPGTRLTVL.

As to this clonotype: A much larger clone differs by one base, so this may be a read error. J is TRBJ2-3 and V is TRBV3-1; 9 positions agree with TRBD2. The CDR3 runs 17 residues. V gave up 0 bases and J gave up 6 bases; unmatched junction bases: 10. Germline values: CDR1 LGHDT, CDR2 YNNKEL (reference sequence). The CDR3 region has the DNA TGTGCCAGCAGCCAAGACCCCTCTAGCGGGGTAGGGGATACGCAGTATTTT. It specifies CASSQDPSSGVGDTQYF.

The CDR3 nucleotides are TGCGCCAGCAGCTTTGAACAGGGGTACGAGCAGTACTTC. Amino acids: CASSFEQGYEQYF. V gene TRBV5-1 combines with J gene TRBJ2-7; TRBD1 matches 7 bases. The CDR3 is 13 residues long. V shed 2 bases and J 4 bases; nucleotides not matched to a gene: 3. CDR1 is SGHRS and CDR2 is YFSETQ in the germline V gene.

With regard to this clonotype: Sequence at one end of the junction differs from germline and may be a read error. The V gene is TRBV10-3, the J gene TRBJ2-6; D possibly corresponds to TRBD1 (6 bases). The CDR3 covers 15 residues. From germline, CDR1 is ENHRY and CDR2 SYGVKD. The CDR3 reads CAISVQGPGANVLTF. The CDR3 DNA sequence: TGTGCCATAAGTGTACAGGGCCCTGGGGCCAACGTCCTGACTTTC.

The rearrangement joins TRBV6-1 to TRBJ2-1; TRBD2 is a possible D gene (6 bases). The CDR3 sequence is 16 residues long. V lost 4 bases and J 0 bases, leaving 13 bases between the germline ends. Germline loops: CDR1 MNHNS, CDR2 SASEGT. The CDR3 region has the DNA TGTGCCAGCAGTGTAGCGGCTAGTAGCTCCTACAATGAGCAGTTCTTC. Translating gives CASSVAASSSYNEQFF.

CDR3 protein: CASRRGGPTGNTIYF. The CDR3 DNA reads as TGTGCCAGCAGACGGGGGGGGCCTACTGGAAACACCATATATTTT. The rearrangement joins TRBV6-1 to TRBJ1-3; tentative D call: TRBD1 (6 bases). The germline V and J ends were trimmed by 6 bases and 2 bases, with 14 bases remaining between them. Germline V CDR1 and CDR2: MNHNS, SASEGT. This CDR3 has 15 amino acids.

In this sample, this clonotype turned up a few times. The CDR3 here is CSAGRGPSVEQYF. As DNA, the CDR3 is TGCAGTGCTGGCAGGGGTCCCTCCGTCGAGCAGTACTTC. The chain uses TRBV20-1 and TRBJ2-7, with a tentative D call TRBD1 (6 bases). Trimming removed 5 bases at V and 6 bases at J, with 17 bases between. The CDR3 totals 13 residues. Germline values: CDR1 DFQATT, CDR2 SNEGSKA (reference sequence).

This clonotype was recorded many times. The chain has TRBV10-3 and TRBJ2-7, with 7 bases that match TRBD1. The V segment lost 4 bases and the J segment 3 bases; nucleotides outside the gene matches: 3. The CDR3 runs to 13 residues. Germline V CDR1 and CDR2: ENHRY, SYGVKD. CDR3 residues: CAISAGTDYEQYF. The CDR3 DNA follows: TGTGCCATCAGTGCCGGGACAGACTACGAGCAGTACTTC.

This clonotype was seen repeatedly, ten times or more. This chain links TRBV10-3 with TRBJ2-7; 12 bases align to TRBD2. This CDR3 comprises 15 residues. The germline CDR1 and CDR2 sequences are ENHRY and SYGVKD. Trimming at V came to 0 bases and at J to 3 bases, leaving 0 bases not matched to a gene. CDR3 bases: TGTGCCATCAGTGAGTCGACTAGCGGGGGCTACGAGCAGTACTTC. Translating gives CAISESTSGGYEQYF.

This clonotype was picked up many times. J is TRBJ2-5 and V is TRBV3-1, with TRBD2 matching over 7 bases. Germline loops: CDR1 LGHDT, CDR2 YNNKEL (reference sequence). V gave up 4 bases and J gave up 6 bases; unmatched junction bases: 8. The CDR3 contains 14 residues. CDR3 in DNA: TGTGCCAGCAGCCTCGGCGGGAGCTTGCAGACCCAGTACTTC. This encodes CASSLGGSLQTQYF.

This clonotype was seen repeatedly, ten times or more. The rearrangement joins TRBV18 to TRBJ1-5; D is ambiguous. The CDR3 has 14 residues. Germline lookup yields CDR1 KGHSH and CDR2 LQKENI. Trimming removed 0 bases at V and 4 bases at J, with 7 bases between. The CDR3 protein is CASSPPDLNQPQHF. CDR3 DNA sequence: TGTGCCAGCTCACCACCTGATCTTAATCAGCCCCAGCATTTT.

The CDR3 spells CASSFDRTRSYEQYF. DNA for the CDR3: TGTGCCAGCAGTTTCGACAGGACTCGCTCCTACGAGCAGTACTTC. V is TRBV28 and J is TRBJ2-7, with TRBD1 as a possible D gene (6 bases). With 3 bases removed from V and 0 bases from J, the gap between germline ends came to 12 bases. The CDR3 runs 15 residues. CDR1 is MDHEN, CDR2 SYDVKM, per germline. Together with reference TRBV28 and TRBJ2-7, the CDR3 gives the full variable domain: DVKVTQSSRYLVKRTGEKVFLECVQDMDHENMFWYRQDPGLGLRLIYFSYDVKMKEKGDIPEGYSVSREKKERFSLILESASTNQTSMYLCASSFDRTRSYEQYFGPGTRLTVT.

This clonotype was seen ten or more times. This sequence joins TRBV7-9 and TRBJ2-3; a weak D match, TRBD2 (5 bases). V was shortened by 7 bases and J by 0 bases, with 8 bases between the two germline ends. The CDR3 has 13 residues. Germline V gives CDR1 SEHNR, CDR2 FQNEAQ (reference sequence). CDR3 sequence (DNA): TGTGCCAGCAACCCGGGAAGCACAGATACGCAGTATTTT. Encoded protein: CASNPGSTDTQYF.

CDR3 bases: TGTGCCAGTAGATGGTCCGGGCCCACAGATACGCAGTATTTT. Translated, it gives CASRWSGPTDTQYF. The V gene is TRBV19, the J gene TRBJ2-3; D gene ambiguous. Looked up from germline, CDR1 is LNHDA and CDR2 is SQIVND (reference sequence). This CDR3 is 14 amino acids long. V gave up 6 bases and J gave up 2 bases, with 12 bases separating them.

This clonotype was detected ten times or more. The V call is TRBV30, the J call TRBJ1-1, with D hard to call. The V and J ends lost 0 bases and 3 bases respectively, with 5 bases between them. CDR1 GTSNPN and CDR2 SVGIG come from the germline V gene (reference sequence). This CDR3 region has 12 residues. CDR3 region: CAWSVPDTEAFF. Here the CDR3 DNA reads TGTGCCTGGAGTGTCCCGGACACTGAAGCTTTCTTT.

This chain links TRBV11-2 with TRBJ1-1; D gene uncertain. V was shortened by 5 bases and J by 2 bases, with 9 bases between the two germline ends. Germline CDR1 and CDR2: SGHAT and FQNNGV. CDR3 length: 13 residues. This chain's CDR3 is CASSSSVNTEAFF. The DNA for the CDR3 is TGTGCCAGCAGCAGCTCAGTAAACACTGAAGCTTTCTTT.

This clonotype was observed many times. This chain joins TRBV5-1 and TRBJ1-1, with 9 bases lining up with TRBD1. The CDR3 sequence is 15 residues long. Trimming removed 2 bases from V and 3 bases from J; junction bases left unmatched: 5. The germline V gene has CDR1 SGHRS and CDR2 YFSETQ. The CDR3 DNA follows: TGCGCCAGCAGCTTACGACAGGGGGTTCACACTGAAGCTTTCTTT. Translated: CASSLRQGVHTEAFF. The variable domain in full, completed from reference TRBV5-1 and TRBJ1-1, reads KAGVTQTPRYLIKTRGQQVTLSCSPISGHRSVSWYQQTPGQGLQFLFEYFSETQRNKGNFPGRFSGRQFSNSRSEMNVSTLELGDSALYLCASSLRQGVHTEAFFGQGTRLTVV.

The gene calls are TRBV6-6 and TRBJ1-5; TRBD1 might be the D (5 bases). Germline assignment: CDR1 MNHNY and CDR2 SVGAGI (reference sequence). The germline V and J ends were trimmed by 0 bases and 9 bases, with 21 bases remaining between them. The CDR3 length is 17 residues. In DNA form, the CDR3 reads TGTGCCAGCAGTTACTCGGGTCCGGGGGACTCTGGATTGCCCCAGCATTTT. Protein sequence: CASSYSGPGDSGLPQHF.

This clonotype was observed many times. This rearrangement joins TRBV6-1 to TRBJ1-2; D uncertain. In germline, CDR1 is MNHNS, CDR2 SASEGT. V was shortened by 6 bases and J by 5 bases, with 16 bases between the two germline ends. The CDR3 loop spans 14 amino acids. The CDR3 sequence: CASRNPVTGYGYTF. CDR3 in DNA: TGTGCCAGCAGAAACCCCGTAACGGGGTATGGCTACACCTTC.

For this clonotype: Its ends do not fully match the called genes, so a read error is possible. The chain couples TRBV18 to TRBJ2-7; 8 bases map to TRBD1. From germline, CDR1 is KGHSH and CDR2 LQKENI. This CDR3 has 15 amino acids. The CDR3 region has the DNA TGTGCCAGCTCAGACAGGGGACAGATCCCCTACGAGCGGTACTTC. This codes for CASSDRGQIPYERYF.

There are a few counts of this clonotype. The rearrangement joins TRBV6-1 to TRBJ2-2, with 10 positions matching TRBD2. The CDR3 sequence is 15 residues long. The V gene's germline CDR1 is MNHNS and CDR2 SASEGT. The trim removed 5 bases at V and 6 bases at J, leaving 6 bases unmatched. CDR3 region: CASSLLAGFAGELFF. The CDR3 DNA is TGTGCCAGCAGTCTACTAGCGGGGTTCGCCGGGGAGCTGTTTTTT.

This clonotype was picked up a small number of times. The chain links TRBV6-2 or TRBV6-3 to TRBJ2-7; D might be TRBD2 (6 bases). The V gene's germline CDR1 is MNHEY and CDR2 SVGEGT. The CDR3 sequence is 14 residues long. V was shortened by 6 bases and J by 3 bases, with 15 bases between the two germline ends. The CDR3 sequence: CASRAGGLSYEQYF. For the CDR3, the DNA is TGTGCCAGCAGGGCCGGGGGACTTAGCTACGAGCAGTACTTC.

V gene TRBV2 combines with J gene TRBJ2-1; D possibly corresponds to TRBD2 (6 bases). Trimming stripped 6 bases from V and 6 bases from J, with 9 bases between. CDR3 length: 12 amino acids. Germline V gene sequence: CDR1 SNHLY, CDR2 FYNNEI. In DNA, the CDR3 is TGTGCCAGCAGCCGGGAGCTCAATGAGCAGTTCTTC. Translated: CASSRELNEQFF.